Given below is one TCR beta chain in context. The specificity of this receptor is unknown. The sample holds no much larger clone one base away, and base qualities are not on file. V is shortened by 6 bases, J by 4 bases, and the region joining them spans 12 bases. CDR1 and CDR2 were assigned from the germline V gene (reference sequence) as SGHAT and FQDESV. Reading from cysteine to phenylalanine, the CDR3 counts 13 amino acids. Of all the DNA, just the CDR3 is kept, 39 bases in frame from base 1. The sample comes from a study of T cell changes during pregnancy in multiple sclerosis (dated by TCRdb to between 2018 and 2021). As for the study more broadly: The study examined how the T cell repertoire changed over the course of pregnancy in women with multiple sclerosis.

The library came from the immunoSEQ multiplex PCR assay. Drawn from immuneACCESS, this table holds only the in-frame rearrangements with V and J called that TCRdb kept. Clones are partly lost; checked studies trace under half to an unresolved V gene and leave the rest unexplained. Within this sample are about 75,000 clones, with over 80% of them counted one time only. The ten largest clones take up about 0.45% of the sample. Material: CD4+ T cells from peripheral blood mononuclear cells, obtained before pregnancy. The sequence is built from TRBV11-1 and TRBJ1-1; TRBD1 is a possible D gene, resting on 5 matching bases. This TCR was sampled from a female donor with multiple sclerosis, enrolled in a pregnancy study. This receptor carries the CDR3 CASSWRGITEAFF. The DNA reads TGTGCCAGCAGTTGGCGGGGGATCACTGAAGCTTTCTTT.